This T cell receptor beta chain is drawn from a study of blood T cell repertoires in COVID-19. Study details: Spain, Italy and the United States supplied samples that represented acute and convalescent COVID-19.

In this sample, this clone turned up a few times. Only in-frame clones appear in the TCRdb table, and some are missing; sequencing was by immunoSEQ multiplex PCR. The sample contains more than 350,000 clones, 87% of which appear only once. Patients at the Seattle site were enrolled during active infection and followed longitudinally. V lost 4 bases and J lost 4; bases outside the gene matches: 13. The CDR3 covers 17 residues. CDR1 and CDR2 (germline): LGHDT, YNNKEL (reference sequence). The chain is built from TRBV3-1 (or the pseudogene TRBV3-2) and TRBJ2-5; 9 bases fit TRBD2. The sample taken for sequencing was peripheral blood. The sequence was obtained from a woman in her 30s with COVID-19, enrolled during active disease. The CDR3 loop is CASSRLFAGGPSETQYF. For the CDR3, the DNA is TGTGCCAGCAGCCGCCTCTTTGCGGGAGGGCCCTCAGAGACCCAGTACTTC.